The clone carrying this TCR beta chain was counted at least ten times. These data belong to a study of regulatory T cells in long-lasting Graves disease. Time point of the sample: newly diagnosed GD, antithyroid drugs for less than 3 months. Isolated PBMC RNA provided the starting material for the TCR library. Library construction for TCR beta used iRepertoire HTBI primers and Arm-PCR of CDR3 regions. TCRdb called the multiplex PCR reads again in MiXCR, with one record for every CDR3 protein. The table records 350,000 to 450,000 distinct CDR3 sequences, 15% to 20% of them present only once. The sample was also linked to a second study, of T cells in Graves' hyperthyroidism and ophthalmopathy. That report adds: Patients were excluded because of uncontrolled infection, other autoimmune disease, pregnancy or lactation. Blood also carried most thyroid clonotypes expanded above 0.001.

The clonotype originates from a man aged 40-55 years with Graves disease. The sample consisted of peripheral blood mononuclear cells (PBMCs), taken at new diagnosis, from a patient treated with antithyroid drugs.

CDR3 residues: CSAERTNRSYEQYF. DNA for the CDR3: TGCAGTGCTGAAAGGACTAACAGGTCCTACGAGCAGTACTTC. V gene TRBV20-1 combines with J gene TRBJ2-7, with TRBD2 as a possible D gene (6 bases). This CDR3 is built from 14 residues. The germline CDR1 and CDR2 sequences are DFQATT and SNEGSKA (reference sequence). V lost 5 bases to trimming and J lost 1 base, with 15 bases between them.